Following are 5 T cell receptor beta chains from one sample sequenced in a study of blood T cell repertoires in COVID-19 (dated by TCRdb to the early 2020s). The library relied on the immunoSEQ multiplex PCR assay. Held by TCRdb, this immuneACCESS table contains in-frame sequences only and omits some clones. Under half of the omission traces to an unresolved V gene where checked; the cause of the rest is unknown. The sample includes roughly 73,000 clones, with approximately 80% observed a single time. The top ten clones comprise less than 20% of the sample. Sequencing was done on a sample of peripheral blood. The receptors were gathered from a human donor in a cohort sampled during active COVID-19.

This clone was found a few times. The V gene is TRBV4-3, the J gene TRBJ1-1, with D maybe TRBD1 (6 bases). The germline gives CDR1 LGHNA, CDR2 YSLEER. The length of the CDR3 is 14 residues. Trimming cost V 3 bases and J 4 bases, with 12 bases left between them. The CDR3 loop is CASSQGARGTEAFF. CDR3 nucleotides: TGCGCCAGCAGCCAGGGGGCGCGAGGCACTGAAGCTTTCTTT.

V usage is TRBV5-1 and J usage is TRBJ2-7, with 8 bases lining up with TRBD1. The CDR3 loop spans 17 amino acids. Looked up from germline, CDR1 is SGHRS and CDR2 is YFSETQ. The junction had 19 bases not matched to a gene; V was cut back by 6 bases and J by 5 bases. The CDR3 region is CASTLTGARWGVDEQYF. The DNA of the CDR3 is TGCGCCAGCACCCTGACAGGGGCCAGGTGGGGAGTTGACGAGCAGTACTTC.

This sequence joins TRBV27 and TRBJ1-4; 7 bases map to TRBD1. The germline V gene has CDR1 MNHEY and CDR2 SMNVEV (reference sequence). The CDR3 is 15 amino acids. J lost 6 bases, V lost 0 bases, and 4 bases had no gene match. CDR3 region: CASSLSARGYEKLFF. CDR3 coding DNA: TGTGCCAGCAGTTTATCGGCCAGGGGGTATGAAAAACTGTTTTTT.

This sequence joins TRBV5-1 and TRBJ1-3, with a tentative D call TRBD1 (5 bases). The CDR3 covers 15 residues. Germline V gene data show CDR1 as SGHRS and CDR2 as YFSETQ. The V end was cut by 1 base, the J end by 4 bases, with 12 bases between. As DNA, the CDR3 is TGCGCCAGCAGCTTGAATGGTCAGGGAGGAAACACCATATATTTT. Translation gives CASSLNGQGGNTIYF. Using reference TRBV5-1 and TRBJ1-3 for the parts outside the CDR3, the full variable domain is KAGVTQTPRYLIKTRGQQVTLSCSPISGHRSVSWYQQTPGQGLQFLFEYFSETQRNKGNFPGRFSGRQFSNSRSEMNVSTLELGDSALYLCASSLNGQGGNTIYFGEGSWLTVV.

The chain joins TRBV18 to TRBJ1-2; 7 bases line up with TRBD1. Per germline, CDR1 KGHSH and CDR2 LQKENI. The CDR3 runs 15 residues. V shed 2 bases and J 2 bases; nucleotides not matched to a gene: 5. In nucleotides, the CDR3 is TGTGCCAGCTCACCAGGGACAGACAGCAACTATGGCTACACCTTC. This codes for CASSPGTDSNYGYTF. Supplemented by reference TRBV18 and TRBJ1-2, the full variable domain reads NAGVMQNPRHLVRRRGQEARLRCSPMKGHSHVYWYRQLPEEGLKFMVYLQKENIIDESGMPKERFSAEFPKEGPSILRIQQVVRGDSAAYFCASSPGTDSNYGYTFGSGTRLTVV.